What follows describes a single T cell receptor (beta chain). No antigen is known for it. This entry comes from a study of T cell responses to AZD1222 COVID-19 vaccine. Study results and caveats: Only six or seven AZD1222 recipients were seropositive at baseline.

Germline V gene data show CDR1 as SGHRS and CDR2 as YFSETQ. The ends were cut back, 7 bases at V and 4 bases at J, with 16 bases in the middle. The CDR3 loop spans 14 amino acids. Repertoires were generated with immunoSEQ multiplex PCR, while TCRdb's copy carries only in-frame clones and drops some. The table has over 95,000 clones, just under 90% seen once; the top ten hold roughly an eighth. The J gene is TRBJ2-3, the V gene TRBV5-1; possibly TRBD1 for D (5 bases). This material consisted of peripheral blood, taken on day 0 of AZD1222 vaccination. The TCR sequence derives from an adult in good health. The chain's CDR3 is CASYSSQGADTQYF. Here the CDR3 DNA reads TGCGCCAGCTACTCCTCCCAGGGTGCAGATACGCAGTATTTT.